The 10 T cell receptor beta chains presented below share a single source sample, sequenced in a study of T cells in Graves' hyperthyroidism and ophthalmopathy. RNA transcripts provided the source from which TCR beta CDR3 regions were amplified. HTBI primers were used for first-round RT-PCR of the TCR CDR3. TCRdb re-called the multiplex PCR reads with MiXCR, one entry per CDR3 protein. The table includes fewer than 250,000 distinct CDR3 sequences, almost 25% detected once. The sample taken for sequencing was blood. Every receptor here comes from a woman aged 40 to 50 with Graves' ophthalmopathy.

This clonotype was observed many times. The rearrangement joins TRBV28 to TRBJ2-7; 9 bases align to TRBD1. The length of the CDR3 is 13 residues. Losses at the gene ends were 6 bases for V and 4 bases for J; bases not matched to a gene: 4. Germline CDR1 is MDHEN and CDR2 is SYDVKM. CDR3 residues: CASRLDRGYEQYF. In DNA form, the CDR3 reads TGTGCCAGCAGACTCGACAGGGGGTACGAGCAGTACTTC.

This clonotype came up many times. This chain connects TRBV11-2 to TRBJ2-3, with D possibly called TRBD1 or TRBD2 (5 bases each). Trimming shortened V by 2 bases and J by 0 bases, and 15 bases separated the two germline ends. Germline CDR1 is SGHAT and CDR2 is FQNNGV. The CDR3 spans 17 residues. CDR3 sequence reads: CASSLPLDGTSTDTQYF. DNA of the CDR3: TGTGCCAGCAGCTTACCCCTGGACGGGACGAGCACAGATACGCAGTATTTT.

Of note for this clonotype: At one end, the junction sequence differs from germline, possibly due to a read error. The chain recombines TRBV6-5 with TRBJ2-5; D is possibly TRBD1 or TRBD2 (5 bases each). The CDR3 totals 17 residues. Germline V gives CDR1 MNHEY, CDR2 SVGAGI. CDR3 bases: TGTGCCAGCAGTTACTCGTCGTGGTCAGGGAGCCAAGAGGCCCAGTACTTC. This sequence encodes CASSYSSWSGSQEAQYF.

This clonotype was seen ten or more times. The chain combines TRBV5-1 with TRBJ2-2; D not certain. The CDR3 consists of 15 residues. Germline CDR1 reads SGHRS; CDR2 reads YFSETQ. Trimming removed 0 bases at V and 0 bases at J, with 6 bases between. CDR3 residues: CASSLEATNTGELFF. The CDR3 DNA reads as TGCGCCAGCAGCTTGGAGGCAACGAACACCGGGGAGCTGTTTTTT.

This clonotype was recorded at least ten times. This chain joins TRBV6-5 and TRBJ2-7, with 10 nucleotides matching TRBD1. Germline values: CDR1 MNHEY, CDR2 SVGAGI. The CDR3 has 15 amino acids. The ends lost 7 bases at V and 3 bases at J; junction bases unmatched: 9. CDR3 sequence: CASIPRDRGFYEQYF. CDR3 nucleotides: TGTGCCAGCATCCCCCGGGACAGGGGATTCTACGAGCAGTACTTC.

Ten or more counts support this clonotype. In this CDR3 the conserved last residue, phenylalanine or tryptophan, is missing, so a read error is likely. The V call is TRBV7-2, the J call TRBJ2-7; the D gene is possibly TRBD2 (6 bases). Trimming removed 8 bases at V and 5 bases at J, with 16 bases between. Per the germline V gene, CDR1 is SGHTA and CDR2 is FQGNSA. There are 13 residues in the CDR3. CDR3 nucleotides: TGTGCCAGCTCCCGAACTAGCAACCACGAGCAGTACCTC. Translation: CASSRTSNHEQYL.

This clonotype came up a few times. A much larger clone differs by one base, so this may be a read error. This sequence joins TRBV3-1 and TRBJ2-7; possibly TRBD2 for D (6 bases). The CDR3 spans 14 residues. The ends were cut back, 2 bases at V and 3 bases at J, with 11 bases in the middle. Germline V gene data show CDR1 as LGHDT and CDR2 as YNNKEL (reference sequence). This chain's CDR3 is CASSQWISGYEQYF. The CDR3 coding sequence is TGTGCCAGCAGCCAATGGATTAGCGGCTACGAGCAGTACTTC.

There are many counts of this clonotype. The gene calls are TRBV18 and TRBJ2-7, with D uncertain. The CDR3 sequence is 13 residues long. The ends were cut back, 1 base at V and 4 bases at J, with 8 bases in the middle. Germline CDR1 reads KGHSH; CDR2 reads LQKENI. The CDR3 DNA is TGTGCCAGCTCACCACAAGACATTTACGAGCAGTACTTC. Translating gives CASSPQDIYEQYF.

On this clonotype: A read error may explain this, as a much larger clone is one base away. This rearrangement joins TRBV25-1 to TRBJ2-2; TRBD2 matches 16 bases. Losses at the gene ends were 6 bases for V and 6 bases for J; bases not matched to a gene: 16. The CDR3 is 20 amino acids. CDR1 is MGHDK, CDR2 SYGVNS, per germline. The chain's CDR3 is CASSPPTRGTSGRAPGELFF. DNA for the CDR3: TGTGCCAGCAGCCCACCAACACGGGGGACTAGCGGGAGGGCCCCCGGGGAGCTGTTTTTT.

The chain combines TRBV3-1 with TRBJ2-5, with 10 bases that match TRBD1. The CDR3 covers 18 residues. CDR1 and CDR2 from the germline V gene are LGHDT and YNNKEL (reference sequence). Unmatched junction bases numbered 16, after V lost 4 bases and J lost 5 bases. The CDR3 protein is CASSPPGTGDELGETQYF. CDR3 DNA sequence: TGTGCCAGCAGCCCGCCAGGGACAGGGGACGAACTAGGGGAGACCCAGTACTTC.